This T cell receptor (beta chain) appears in the sequencing data of a study of tumor-infiltrating lymphocytes in primary liver carcinoma (dated by TCRdb to about 2017). About the full investigation: Hepatocellular carcinoma (four) or combined HCC and intrahepatic cholangiocarcinoma (one) was present in the five patients, who were three men and two women aged 30 to 69 years. Tumors of the five patients were stage T1-T3 N0M0 with maximum diameters of roughly 4.2 to 11 cm. Samples yielded roughly 3.5 to 8 million productive TCRbeta reads; read depth did not differ significantly between tissue types. TCRbeta repertoire sequencing, expression microarrays and whole-exome sequencing were combined in the study across five regions of each liver tumor, with adjacent normal tissue and blood also included. A total of about 35 specimens from 5 patients, comprising some 25 tumor regions, 5 adjacent noncancerous liver tissues and 5 peripheral blood samples, were covered by TCRbeta repertoire sequencing. Agilent mRNA microarray profiling was performed on the roughly 24 tumor region samples to relate TCRbeta repertoire diversity to the local molecular phenotype. Reproducibility between technical replicate repertoires was high, with correlation coefficients above 0.95 and mean shared-clone rates approximately 0.91.

About this clonotype: Its cognate antigen has yet to be identified. No base-level quality is on record; no much larger clone is a single base apart.

General conclusions and limits of the study: Repertoire overlap was higher between tumor regions (mean around 36%) than tumor-adjacent (approximately 17%) or tumor-blood (approximately 15%) pairs, consistent with antigen-driven expansion. Bulk unsorted samples precluded comparing CD4+ and CD8+ T cell repertoires. Because sequencing covered only the TCR beta chain and unpaired alpha chains were not captured, true repertoire diversity is likely underestimated. Only five or six patients were included in the study, and the authors note that the findings should be validated in a larger study. Only roughly 8-24% of top clones appeared in all five regions of a tumor, which suggests that tumor-infiltrating T cells are spatially heterogeneous. The top 250 clones made up a significantly larger repertoire fraction in tumors than in blood (p = 0.039).

Without any cell sorting, total RNA and DNA were co-extracted from about 20-30 mg of bulk tissue using the AllPrep DNA/RNA mini kit. Surgical resection was performed in China between 2015 and early 2016 on about 5 patients with histopathologically diagnosed primary liver carcinoma. At the time of sampling, the patients were treatment-naive and had chronic HBV infection. Each tumor was sampled at five spatially separated regions: the superior, inferior, left-lateral and right-lateral poles and the tumor centre. Histological examination found more than 75% viable tumor cells in every tumor sample. Each fresh piece of tumor and adjacent tissue was cut in two, with one half stored in RNAlater at -80 degrees C and the other half sent for histology. Using a constant-region primer and ProtoScript II reverse transcriptase, TCRbeta-specific cDNA was reverse-transcribed from approximately 0.5 ug total RNA. Three nested multiplex PCR rounds, following a slightly modified ARM-PCR procedure, were used to build the TCRbeta libraries. Each of the first two PCR rounds ran for 10 cycles and used multiplex TRBV1-TRBV30 forward primers together with a Cbeta reverse primer. Sample barcodes and Illumina adapters were added in a final 25-cycle PCR using Deep VentR polymerase. Before sequencing, amplicons between 200 and 500 bp were purified from gel using a QIAquick gel extraction kit. The TCRbeta amplicons were sequenced with 250-bp paired-end reads on an Illumina HiSeq 2500. From the authors' description of their analysis: Trimmomatic v0.33 was used to quality-trim the reads, and FLASH v1.2.11 was used to merge paired reads so that full CDR3 sequences could be recovered. MiGEC v1.2.1b assigned V, D and J germline segments to the rearranged TCRbeta sequences. VDJtools v1.0.0 computed clonotype statistics and Shannon-Wiener diversity indices. To reduce sampling bias, subsequent analyses other than the diversity analysis used only the 250 most abundant clonotypes in each sample. TCRdb took the public reads, trimmed them with fastp at Q25, ran MiXCR for clone calling and kept in-frame beta chains. Identical CDR3 proteins give one entry, which carries the most common genes and DNA. The V and J calls reflect TCRdb's pipeline rather than the authors' work. This sample lists under 45,000 distinct CDR3 sequences; 70% to 85% were detected once. About 16% of the sample comes from the top ten.

V has 10 bases trimmed and J has 6 bases trimmed; junction bases matching no gene number 17. Sequences SGHAT (CDR1) and FQNNGV (CDR2) are obtained from the germline V gene. The CDR3 spans 15 residues, from the cysteine through the phenylalanine. Only the CDR3 portion is preserved as DNA: 45 bases, with reading frame beginning at the first base. The sequence joins TRBV11-2 to TRBJ2-7; the junction holds 8 bases that match TRBD2. The source is a man aged 35 to 55 with primary liver carcinoma and hepatitis B virus infection. The sample was liver tumor tissue from sampling region 4. This sample's cell subset or site label indicates: tumor region T4, right-lateral pole. The nucleotide sequence is TGTGCCACCATCTTAACCCCAGCGGGGGCTAGCGAGCAGTACTTC. This is translated as CATILTPAGASEQYF.